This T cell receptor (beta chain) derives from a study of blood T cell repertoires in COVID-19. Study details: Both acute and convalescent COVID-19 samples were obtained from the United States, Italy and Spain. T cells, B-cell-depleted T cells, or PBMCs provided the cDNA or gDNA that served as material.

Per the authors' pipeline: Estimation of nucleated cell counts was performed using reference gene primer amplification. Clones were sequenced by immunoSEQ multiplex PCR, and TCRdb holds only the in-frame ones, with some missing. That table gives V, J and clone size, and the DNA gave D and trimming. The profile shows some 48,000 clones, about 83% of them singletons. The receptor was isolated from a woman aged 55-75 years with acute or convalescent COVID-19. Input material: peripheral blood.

The DNA of the CDR3 is TGTGCCAGTAGTATTTACTTCCCCGGGACAGCGAACACTGAAGCTTTCTTT. It codes for CASSIYFPGTANTEAFF. The V gene is TRBV19, the J gene TRBJ1-1, with TRBD1 matching 7 bases. Germline CDR1 is LNHDA and CDR2 is SQIVND (reference sequence). With V trimmed by 3 bases and J by 1 base, 11 bases remained unmatched. The CDR3 extends over 17 amino acids.